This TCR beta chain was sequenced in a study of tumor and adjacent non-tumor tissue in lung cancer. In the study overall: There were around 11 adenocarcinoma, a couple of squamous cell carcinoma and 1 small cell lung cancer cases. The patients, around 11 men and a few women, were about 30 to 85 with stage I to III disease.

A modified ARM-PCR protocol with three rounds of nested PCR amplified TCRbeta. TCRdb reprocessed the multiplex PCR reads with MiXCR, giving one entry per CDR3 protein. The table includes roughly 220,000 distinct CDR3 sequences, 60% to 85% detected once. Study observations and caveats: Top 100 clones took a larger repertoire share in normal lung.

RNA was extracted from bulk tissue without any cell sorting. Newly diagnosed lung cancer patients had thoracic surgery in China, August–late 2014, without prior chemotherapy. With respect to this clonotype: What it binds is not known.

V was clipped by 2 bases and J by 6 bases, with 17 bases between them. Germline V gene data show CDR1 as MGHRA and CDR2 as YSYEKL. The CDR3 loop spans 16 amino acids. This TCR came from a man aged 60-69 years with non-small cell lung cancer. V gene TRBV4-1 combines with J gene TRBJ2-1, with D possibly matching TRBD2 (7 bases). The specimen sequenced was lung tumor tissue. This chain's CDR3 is CASSQRGAEGSNEQFF. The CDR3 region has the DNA TGCGCCAGCAGCCAACGGGGGGCCGAGGGTTCCAATGAGCAGTTCTTC.